Listed below are T cell receptor beta chains from one sample, sequenced in a study of lymphopenia after photon versus proton radiotherapy. Sequencing was performed with immunoSEQ multiplex PCR; in TCRdb, only in-frame clones are kept and a portion is missing. Among 89,000 or so clones, around four fifths were seen once, and the ten largest hold 1.2% to 1.5%. The sample here was peripheral blood, taken from a patient treated with proton-based radiotherapy. The receptors shown here come from a man aged 55-75 years with pancreatic cancer. Both conserved end residues are part of each CDR3. D genes are given only for firm matches. Clone size is not always given. Where it is, it says once, few, many or a class for expanded clones.

CDR3aa: CAWGKARESSGNTIYF; CDR3nt: TGTGCCTGGGGTAAGGCCAGGGAGAGCTCTGGAAACACCATATATTTT; v_gene: TRBV30; abundance: NA; d_gene: NA; j_gene: TRBJ1-3
CDR3aa: CASIFSGATYNEQFF; CDR3nt: TGTGCCAGCATCTTTAGCGGAGCGACCTACAATGAGCAGTTCTTC; v_gene: TRBV28; abundance: NA; d_gene: NA; j_gene: TRBJ2-1
CDR3aa: CASSGKYTGTDTQYF; CDR3nt: TGTGCCAGCAGTGGAAAGTATACTGGCACAGATACGCAGTATTTT; v_gene: TRBV28; abundance: once; d_gene: NA; j_gene: TRBJ2-3
CDR3aa: CASWGFARAFF; CDR3nt: TGTGCCAGCTGGGGATTTGCGCGGGCTTTCTTT; v_gene: TRBV2; abundance: NA; d_gene: NA; j_gene: TRBJ1-1
CDR3aa: CASSLEAGGPDTQYF; CDR3nt: TGCGCCAGCAGCTTGGAAGCGGGAGGACCAGATACGCAGTATTTT; v_gene: TRBV5-1; abundance: few; d_gene: TRBD2; j_gene: TRBJ2-3
CDR3aa: CASSIEFWGRGNTEAFF; CDR3nt: TGTGCCAGTAGTATAGAATTTTGGGGGCGCGGGAACACTGAAGCTTTCTTT; v_gene: TRBV19; abundance: once; d_gene: NA; j_gene: TRBJ1-1
CDR3aa: CASSLNVGTVSGRAYEQYF; CDR3nt: TGTGCCAGCAGTCTCAATGTCGGGACAGTTAGCGGGAGGGCATACGAGCAGTACTTC; v_gene: TRBV7-9; abundance: NA; d_gene: TRBD2; j_gene: TRBJ2-7
CDR3aa: CASSLFMGGEQDTEAFF; CDR3nt: TGTGCCAGCAGTTTATTCATGGGGGGCGAGCAGGACACTGAAGCTTTCTTT; v_gene: TRBV28; abundance: NA; d_gene: NA; j_gene: TRBJ1-1
CDR3aa: CASREDTGHQPQHF; CDR3nt: TGTGCCAGCAGGGAGGATACAGGCCATCAGCCCCAGCATTTT; v_gene: TRBV6-5; abundance: NA; d_gene: NA; j_gene: TRBJ1-5
CDR3aa: CASSSRDRGTNEQFF; CDR3nt: TGTGCCAGCAGCAGCCGGGACAGGGGGACGAATGAGCAGTTCTTC; v_gene: TRBV9; abundance: few; d_gene: TRBD1; j_gene: TRBJ2-1
CDR3aa: CASSEALGGTEAFF; CDR3nt: TGTGCCAGCAGTGAAGCGTTAGGGGGCACTGAAGCTTTCTTT; v_gene: TRBV2; abundance: NA; d_gene: NA; j_gene: TRBJ1-1
CDR3aa: CASSVESYNEQFF; CDR3nt: TGTGCCAGCAGTGTTGAGTCCTACAATGAGCAGTTCTTC; v_gene: TRBV2; abundance: NA; d_gene: NA; j_gene: TRBJ2-1
CDR3aa: CAISFGNTEAFF; CDR3nt: TGTGCCATCAGTTTCGGGAACACTGAAGCTTTCTTT; v_gene: TRBV10-3; abundance: NA; d_gene: NA; j_gene: TRBJ1-1
CDR3aa: CASSVDESSDRPSGNEQFF; CDR3nt: TGTGCCAGCAGCGTAGATGAGTCTTCGGACAGACCCTCGGGCAATGAGCAGTTCTTC; v_gene: TRBV9; abundance: few; d_gene: NA; j_gene: TRBJ2-1
CDR3aa: CASSWAAALGTDTQYF; CDR3nt: TGTGCCAGCAGCTGGGCCGCCGCTTTAGGCACAGATACGCAGTATTTT; v_gene: TRBV5-4; abundance: NA; d_gene: NA; j_gene: TRBJ2-3
CDR3aa: CASSPSRTSLYEQYF; CDR3nt: TGTGCCAGCAGTCCCTCCCGAACTAGCTTGTACGAGCAGTACTTC; v_gene: TRBV6-6; abundance: few; d_gene: NA; j_gene: TRBJ2-7
CDR3aa: CSAGGEAGVTGELFF; CDR3nt: TGCAGCGCTGGAGGAGAGGCAGGGGTTACCGGGGAGCTGTTTTTT; v_gene: TRBV29-1; abundance: NA; d_gene: NA; j_gene: TRBJ2-2
CDR3aa: CASSPSGRGQIYGYTF; CDR3nt: TGTGCCAGCAGCCCCTCGGGGCGGGGACAGATCTATGGCTACACCTTC; v_gene: TRBV5-4; abundance: NA; d_gene: TRBD1; j_gene: TRBJ1-2
CDR3aa: CASSIGGNQGEQYF; CDR3nt: TGTGCCAGTAGTATAGGAGGGAATCAGGGCGAGCAGTACTTC; v_gene: TRBV19; abundance: NA; d_gene: NA; j_gene: TRBJ2-7
CDR3aa: CASSLEVLGRGEQYF; CDR3nt: TGTGCCAGCAGCTTGGAGGTCCTCGGGAGAGGCGAGCAGTACTTC; v_gene: TRBV5-6; abundance: few; d_gene: NA; j_gene: TRBJ2-7
CDR3aa: CASSILGGTNYGYTF; CDR3nt: TGTGCCAGCAGTATACTCGGCGGGACAAACTATGGCTACACCTTC; v_gene: TRBV28; abundance: NA; d_gene: NA; j_gene: TRBJ1-2
CDR3aa: CSVEGPISGELFF; CDR3nt: TGCAGCGTTGAGGGTCCTATTAGTGGGGAGCTGTTTTTT; v_gene: TRBV29-1; abundance: NA; d_gene: NA; j_gene: TRBJ2-2
CDR3aa: CAWSQHTEAFF; CDR3nt: TGTGCCTGGAGCCAACACACTGAAGCTTTCTTT; v_gene: TRBV30; abundance: NA; d_gene: NA; j_gene: TRBJ1-1
CDR3aa: CASTDPRENTEAFF; CDR3nt: TGTGCCAGCACCGACCCCCGCGAGAACACTGAAGCTTTCTTT; v_gene: TRBV6-6; abundance: few; d_gene: NA; j_gene: TRBJ1-1
CDR3aa: CASSSIPGTSGKTYEQYF; CDR3nt: TGTGCCAGCAGTTCGATCCCCGGGACTAGCGGGAAAACCTACGAGCAGTACTTC; v_gene: TRBV11-2; abundance: NA; d_gene: TRBD2; j_gene: TRBJ2-7